Ten or more counts support the clone carrying this T cell receptor beta chain. What it binds is unknown. V lost 4 bases and J 4 bases, leaving 5 bases between the germline ends. Germline V lookup: CDR1 SNHLY, CDR2 FYNNEI. The CDR3 loop spans 12 amino acids. The sample originates from a study of beta chain bispecific antibodies for T cell cancers. Background on the study: Jurkat cells expressed TRBV12-3; HPB-ALL cells expressed TRBV5-5.

Findings of the study overall: The TRBV12-3 share of total TRBV signal fell roughly 99% after anti-TRBV12 rather than anti-CD19 exposure. Normal T cells contributed less of the targeted TRBV signal than the leukemia cells did.

Expansion lasted 2 to 3 days, with either anti-CD3 antibody OKT3 or CD3/CD28 beads. Libraries carried unique molecular identifiers used for clonotype counts. TCRdb independently ran MiXCR on the 5' RACE reads; one entry per CDR3 protein. The sample yields about 20,000 distinct CDR3 sequences, more than 2% seen once. The sequenced sample was healthy donor T cells cultured with leukemia cells, obtained from a culture containing a bispecific antibody targeting TCR Vbeta12. The sequence was obtained from a human donor in good health. Some clones in this sample may be carry-over from other donors' samples. V gene TRBV2 combines with J gene TRBJ1-3; tentative D call: TRBD1 (5 bases). The CDR3 spells CASSGDGNTIYF. The CDR3 nucleotides read TGTGCCAGCAGTGGGGACGGAAACACCATATATTTT.